The clone carrying this T cell receptor (beta chain) was detected ten times or more. The antigen is unknown. This specimen comes from a study of T cell repertoires in cytomegalovirus infection. Looking at the study overall: Newly reported HLA-C-restricted and thoroughly characterized HLA-B-restricted CMV epitopes were employed.

MiXCR was run by TCRdb on the reads, yielding one entry per CDR3 protein. The table has 350,000 to 400,000 distinct CDR3 sequences, just under 35% seen once. Trimming shortened V by 3 bases and J by 7 bases, and 12 bases separated the two germline ends. Germline V lookup: CDR1 LNHDA, CDR2 SQIVND (reference sequence). The CDR3 is 14 amino acids. The specimen was cultured PBMCs, collected from culture after CMV antigen stimulation. The source of this sequence is a human donor in good health (CMV status not recorded). Some clones in this sample may be carry-over from other donors' samples. The V and J genes are TRBV19 and TRBJ1-4, with a weak D call TRBD1 (6 bases). The CDR3 region has the DNA TGTGCCAGTAGTATCCGGGGGCGAAGTGAAAAACTGTTTTTT. The encoded protein is CASSIRGRSEKLFF.